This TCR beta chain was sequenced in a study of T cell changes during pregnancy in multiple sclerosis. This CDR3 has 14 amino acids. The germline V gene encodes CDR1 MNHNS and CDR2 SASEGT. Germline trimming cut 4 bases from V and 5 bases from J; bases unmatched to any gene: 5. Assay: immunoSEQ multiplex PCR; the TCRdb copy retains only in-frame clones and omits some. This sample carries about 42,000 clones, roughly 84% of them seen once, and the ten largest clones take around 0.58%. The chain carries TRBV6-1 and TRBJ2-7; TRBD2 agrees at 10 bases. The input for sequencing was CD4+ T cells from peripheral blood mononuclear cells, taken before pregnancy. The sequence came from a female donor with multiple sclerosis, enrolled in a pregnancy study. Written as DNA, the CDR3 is TGTGCCAGCAGTGTGGGACTAGCGTCCGACGAGCAGTACTTC. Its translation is CASSVGLASDEQYF.